A single sample gave rise to the 28 T cell receptor beta chains below, sequenced in a study of tumor-infiltrating lymphocytes in localized non-small cell lung cancer. The table came from immunoSEQ multiplex PCR; TCRdb's copy has only in-frame clones and leaves some out. There are around 23,000 clones in the sample; about two thirds occur only once, and 6.3% lies in the top ten. What was sequenced was lung tumor tissue. The source of these receptors is a human donor with non-small cell lung cancer.

The chain carries TRBV5-1 and TRBJ1-2; 11 nucleotides align to TRBD1. The length of the CDR3 is 16 residues. V shed 3 bases and J 5 bases; nucleotides not matched to a gene: 9. The germline gives CDR1 SGHRS, CDR2 YFSETQ. CDR3 sequence (DNA): TGCGCCAGCAGCTCGCAAGGACAGGGGGCGCGGTATGGCTACACCTTC. Protein sequence: CASSSQGQGARYGYTF.

The chain carries TRBV18 and TRBJ2-5; D call uncertain. This CDR3 spans 13 amino acids. Germline V gene lookup returns CDR1 KGHSH and CDR2 LQKENI. Deletions cut 1 base from V and 2 bases from J, with 5 bases between. CDR3 DNA sequence: TGTGCCAGCTCACCACGTCTACAAGAGACCCAGTACTTC. Its translation is CASSPRLQETQYF.

A single count supports this clone. This sequence joins TRBV30 and TRBJ1-6, with 7 positions matching TRBD1. CDR3 size: 14 residues. The germline V gene encodes CDR1 GTSNPN and CDR2 SVGIG (reference sequence). The junction had 3 bases not matched to a gene; V was cut back by 2 bases and J by 5 bases. CDR3 in amino acids: CAWSSGQDNSPLHF. DNA for the CDR3: TGTGCCTGGAGTTCCGGACAGGATAATTCACCCCTCCACTTT. Together with reference TRBV30 and TRBJ1-6, the CDR3 gives the full variable domain: SQTIHQWPATLVQPVGSPLSLECTVEGTSNPNLYWYRQAAGRGLQLLFYSVGIGQISSEVPQNLSASRPQDRQFILSSKKLLLSDSGFYLCAWSSGQDNSPLHFGNGTRLTVT.

The J gene is TRBJ1-2, the V gene TRBV18; D is undetermined. Germline CDR1 and CDR2: KGHSH and LQKENI. Trimming shortened V by 1 base and J by 7 bases, and 10 bases separated the two germline ends. The CDR3 runs to 13 residues. The CDR3 DNA is TGTGCCAGCTCACCACGGGATAGCTTTGGCTACACCTTC. This gives the protein CASSPRDSFGYTF.

The V call is TRBV9, the J call TRBJ2-5, with 8 bases matching TRBD1. The CDR3 extends over 17 amino acids. Germline V lookup: CDR1 SGDLS, CDR2 YYNGEE. Trimming cost V 2 bases and J 1 base; bases outside gene matches: 10. The CDR3 spells CASSVGVAGTGQETQYF. For the CDR3, the DNA is TGTGCCAGCAGCGTGGGGGTTGCTGGGACAGGCCAAGAGACCCAGTACTTC.

V gene TRBV25-1 combines with J gene TRBJ2-1, with no clear D. CDR3 size: 11 residues. The germline gives CDR1 MGHDK, CDR2 SYGVNS. V lost 6 bases and J 5 bases, leaving 5 bases between the germline ends. DNA for the CDR3: TGTGCCAGCAGGAAGAACAATGAGCAGTTCTTC. Amino acids: CASRKNNEQFF.

In its sample, this clone was seen once. V usage is TRBV7-2 and J usage is TRBJ1-2; D uncertain. Looked up from germline, CDR1 is SGHTA and CDR2 is FQGNSA. The germline V and J ends were trimmed by 5 bases and 6 bases, with 22 bases remaining between them. The CDR3 is made up of 16 amino acids. The CDR3 sequence: CASSPRVRDLVDGYTF. CDR3 DNA sequence: TGTGCCAGCAGCCCAAGGGTACGGGATCTCGTGGATGGCTACACCTTC. Looking up the rest from reference TRBV7-2 and TRBJ1-2 gives the full variable domain: GAGVSQSPSNKVTEKGKDVELRCDPISGHTALYWYRQSLGQGLEFLIYFQGNSAPDKSGLPSDRFSAERTGGSVSTLTIQRTQQEDSAVYLCASSPRVRDLVDGYTFGSGTRLTVV.

This clone has more than one count but fewer than ten. J is TRBJ1-2 and V is TRBV16, with unresolved D. The germline CDR1 and CDR2 sequences are KGHSY and FQNENV. Trimming took 0 bases from V and 8 from J, leaving 10 bases between them. The CDR3 extends over 13 amino acids. The CDR3 region has the DNA TGTGCCAGCAGCCAATCCACGGCAGAAGGCTACACCTTC. It specifies CASSQSTAEGYTF.

The gene calls are TRBV5-1 and TRBJ2-1; possible D gene TRBD1, 6 bases. Trimming left V 0 bases short and J 7 bases short, with 14 bases between. CDR3 size: 15 residues. Germline CDR1 is SGHRS and CDR2 is YFSETQ. CDR3 sequence reads: CASSLVQGLGNEQFF. CDR3 bases: TGCGCCAGCAGCTTGGTACAGGGTCTAGGAAATGAGCAGTTCTTC.

Sample share makes this clone medium-sized. The gene calls are TRBV6-1 and TRBJ1-4; D is ambiguous. Germline lookup yields CDR1 MNHNS and CDR2 SASEGT. This CDR3 has 16 residues. V was clipped by 2 bases and J by 0 bases, with 10 bases between them. CDR3 loop: CASSENWNPTNEKLFF. The CDR3 nucleotides are TGTGCCAGCAGTGAAAATTGGAACCCAACTAATGAAAAACTGTTTTTT.

The chain has TRBV2 and TRBJ1-2; the D is unclear. This CDR3 comprises 15 residues. V shed 5 bases and J shed 0 bases, with 13 bases lying between them. Per germline, CDR1 SNHLY and CDR2 FYNNEI. The CDR3 nucleotides are TGTGCCAGCAGTCAATGGGCGATAGCTAACTATGGCTACACCTTC. Translated, it gives CASSQWAIANYGYTF.

V and J are TRBV29-1 and TRBJ2-3; D unresolved. Trimming cost V 7 bases and J 5 bases, with 13 bases left between them. Germline V gene data show CDR1 as SQVTM and CDR2 as ANQGSEA. This CDR3 spans 12 amino acids. The CDR3 here is CSATTLVDTQYF. The CDR3 DNA is TGCAGCGCCACAACCCTAGTAGATACGCAGTATTTT.

This chain uses TRBV7-2 with TRBJ2-7; 10 bases map to TRBD1. This CDR3 spans 13 amino acids. The germline CDR1 and CDR2 sequences are SGHTA and FQGNSA. The J segment lost 4 bases and the V segment lost 5 bases, leaving 2 bases of the junction unmatched. CDR3 in amino acids: CASSRDRGYEQYF. CDR3 nucleotide sequence: TGTGCCAGCAGCCGGGACAGGGGATACGAGCAGTACTTC.

This clone appeared once. The CDR3 DNA is TGTGCCACCACTACTACGCTAACGGGCCCCTACGAGCAGTACTTC. Its translation: CATTTTLTGPYEQYF. The chain recombines TRBV10-3 with TRBJ2-7, with D hard to call. Germline V lookup: CDR1 ENHRY, CDR2 SYGVKD. The CDR3 sequence is 15 residues long. Deletions cut 10 bases from V and 2 bases from J, with 21 bases between.

The J gene is TRBJ2-1, the V gene TRBV7-2; possible D gene TRBD2, 5 bases. With 4 bases removed from V and 4 bases from J, the gap between germline ends came to 11 bases. This CDR3 comprises 14 residues. CDR1 and CDR2 from the germline V gene are SGHTA and FQGNSA. The CDR3 here is CASSSTTRYNEQFF. The CDR3 DNA is TGTGCCAGCAGCTCGACTACTAGGTACAATGAGCAGTTCTTC.

V is TRBV7-2 and J is TRBJ2-7; the D gene is possibly TRBD2 (6 bases). The CDR3 totals 15 residues. Germline V gives CDR1 SGHTA, CDR2 FQGNSA. V lost 4 bases and J 2 bases, leaving 15 bases between the germline ends. CDR3 sequence (DNA): TGTGCCAGCAGCTCTCGGGCGGCGGGACCCTACGAGCAGTACTTC. Its translation is CASSSRAAGPYEQYF.

This clone appeared a few times. This chain links TRBV30 with TRBJ2-3; 14 bases map to TRBD2. Trimming took 5 bases from V and 11 from J; bases not matched to a gene: 15. Germline V CDR1 and CDR2: GTSNPN, SVGIG (reference sequence). This CDR3 is 16 amino acids long. CDR3 nucleotides: TGTGCCTGGGATTCCGGACTAGCGGGGGGTGCTAGTCGGCAGTATTTT. Translated, it gives CAWDSGLAGGASRQYF.

The CDR3 DNA follows: TGTGCTAGTGGTTTACGGCACTCTGGAAACACCATATATTTT. Translation: CASGLRHSGNTIYF. V usage is TRBV12-5 and J usage is TRBJ1-3; D gene unclear. Germline assignment: CDR1 LGHNT and CDR2 FRNRAP. This CDR3 has 14 amino acids. The ends were cut back, 3 bases at V and 0 bases at J, with 6 bases in the middle.

The chain couples TRBV9 to TRBJ1-1; TRBD1 is a possible D gene (6 bases). Germline-derived CDR1 and CDR2 are SGDLS and YYNGEE. The CDR3 runs 15 residues. V was shortened by 5 bases and J by 1 base, with 15 bases between the two germline ends. CDR3 region: CASRPTGSQNTEAFF. As DNA, the CDR3 is TGTGCCAGCAGGCCGACAGGTTCTCAGAACACTGAAGCTTTCTTT.

The chain employs TRBV7-7 and TRBJ2-5, with D unclear. Germline CDR1 SSHAT, CDR2 FNYEAQ (reference sequence). V was clipped by 1 base and J by 5 bases, with 14 bases between them. This CDR3 has 15 amino acids. CDR3 sequence reads: CASSLGAGTLETQYF. The CDR3, as DNA: TGTGCCAGCAGCTTAGGGGCAGGAACTTTGGAGACCCAGTACTTC.

Judged by abundance, this clone is medium-sized (0.01 to 0.1%). The chain links TRBV11-3 to TRBJ2-5; D not resolved. Germline V CDR1 and CDR2: SGHNT, YENEEA. CDR3 length equals 14 residues. Trimming removed 3 bases from V and 4 bases from J, with 12 bases in between. The CDR3 DNA follows: TGTGCCAGCAGCTTTACGGAGTACGCAGAGACCCAGTACTTC. This sequence encodes CASSFTEYAETQYF.

V and J are TRBV5-1 and TRBJ1-1; D is uncertain. The CDR3 totals 14 residues. The V gene's germline CDR1 is SGHRS and CDR2 YFSETQ. Deletions cut 0 bases from V and 8 bases from J, with 14 bases between. CDR3 nucleotide sequence: TGCGCCAGCAGCTTGGGTTCGACGGAAAGCGAAGCTTTCTTT. It yields the protein CASSLGSTESEAFF. Combining the CDR3 with reference TRBV5-1 and TRBJ1-1 gives the whole variable domain KAGVTQTPRYLIKTRGQQVTLSCSPISGHRSVSWYQQTPGQGLQFLFEYFSETQRNKGNFPGRFSGRQFSNSRSEMNVSTLELGDSALYLCASSLGSTESEAFFGQGTRLTVV.

Note on this clone: Within the sample, other DNA sequences also encode this same CDR3. This chain uses TRBV5-1 with TRBJ2-7, with 8 bases fitting TRBD1. CDR3 length equals 14 residues. CDR1 SGHRS and CDR2 YFSETQ come from the germline V gene. The V segment lost 2 bases and the J segment 7 bases; nucleotides outside the gene matches: 8. CDR3 DNA sequence: TGCGCCAGCAGCTTAACGGACAGGGCGGGTGAGCAGTACTTC. Its protein is CASSLTDRAGEQYF.

Judged by abundance, this clone is medium-sized (0.01 to 0.1%). This chain uses TRBV5-4 with TRBJ2-2, with D tentatively TRBD2 (7 bases). This CDR3 has 17 amino acids. V was clipped by 0 bases and J by 0 bases, with 12 bases between them. Germline CDR1 reads SGHNT; CDR2 reads YYREEE (reference sequence). CDR3 DNA sequence: TGTGCCAGCAGCTTGGGGGCGGGGGCCTCGAACACCGGGGAGCTGTTTTTT. Its protein is CASSLGAGASNTGELFF.

This clone was detected only a few times. V is TRBV15 and J is TRBJ1-5; D remains ambiguous. Trimming removed 0 bases from V and 3 bases from J, with 9 bases in between. CDR1 is LNHNV and CDR2 is YYDKDF in the germline V gene (reference sequence). The CDR3 sequence is 15 residues long. CDR3 nucleotide sequence: TGTGCCACCAGCAGAGATAATTCTCACAATCAGCCCCAGCATTTT. This sequence encodes CATSRDNSHNQPQHF.

V is TRBV2 and J is TRBJ1-2, with D hard to call. This CDR3 is built from 13 residues. Germline assignment: CDR1 SNHLY and CDR2 FYNNEI. Deletions cut 6 bases from V and 2 bases from J, with 10 bases between. The CDR3 here is CASSSDLNYGYTF. The CDR3 DNA follows: TGTGCCAGCAGCTCTGACCTAAACTATGGCTACACCTTC.

Within the sample, this clone is medium-sized. This chain joins TRBV29-1 and TRBJ1-4; D gene ambiguous. Trimming took off 6 bases at V and 4 bases at J, with 12 bases between the two ends. Germline CDR1 and CDR2: SQVTM and ANQGSEA. This CDR3 has 13 residues. The CDR3, as DNA: TGCAGCGTGCGCGGGCCCCTTAATGAAAAACTGTTTTTT. The encoded protein is CSVRGPLNEKLFF.

V is TRBV28 and J is TRBJ1-2; 8 bases map to TRBD1. Germline V CDR1 and CDR2: MDHEN, SYDVKM. V shed 6 bases and J 4 bases; nucleotides not matched to a gene: 7. The CDR3 runs to 14 residues. The CDR3 sequence: CASSRRDRFYGYTF. In DNA form, the CDR3 reads TGTGCCAGCAGCCGCCGGGACAGGTTCTATGGCTACACCTTC.